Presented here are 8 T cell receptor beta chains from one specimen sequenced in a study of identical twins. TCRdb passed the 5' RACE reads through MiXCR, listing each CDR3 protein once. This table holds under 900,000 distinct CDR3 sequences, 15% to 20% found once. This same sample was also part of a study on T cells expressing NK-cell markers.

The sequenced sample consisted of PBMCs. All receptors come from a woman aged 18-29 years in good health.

In DNA form, the CDR3 reads TGCAGTGCTAGCGGGAGGGCGTATACGCAGTATTTT. Translation: CSASGRAYTQYF. This rearrangement joins TRBV20-1 to TRBJ2-3, with 8 bases lining up with TRBD2. J gave up 7 bases and V 3 bases, and 3 bases lay outside the gene matches. The CDR3 spans 12 residues. Germline CDR1 DFQATT, CDR2 SNEGSKA (reference sequence).

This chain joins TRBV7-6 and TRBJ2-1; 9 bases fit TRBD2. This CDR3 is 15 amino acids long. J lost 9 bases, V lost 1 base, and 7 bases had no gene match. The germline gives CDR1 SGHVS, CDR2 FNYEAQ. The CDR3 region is CASSLEAGGLSEQFF. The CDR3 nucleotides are TGTGCCAGCAGCTTAGAGGCGGGGGGGCTGTCTGAGCAGTTCTTC.

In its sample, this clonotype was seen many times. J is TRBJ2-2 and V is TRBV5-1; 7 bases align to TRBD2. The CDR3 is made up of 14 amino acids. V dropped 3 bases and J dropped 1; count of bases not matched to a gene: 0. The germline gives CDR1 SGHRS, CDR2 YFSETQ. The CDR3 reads CASSSSGNTGELFF. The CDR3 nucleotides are TGCGCCAGCAGCTCTAGCGGGAACACCGGGGAGCTGTTTTTT.

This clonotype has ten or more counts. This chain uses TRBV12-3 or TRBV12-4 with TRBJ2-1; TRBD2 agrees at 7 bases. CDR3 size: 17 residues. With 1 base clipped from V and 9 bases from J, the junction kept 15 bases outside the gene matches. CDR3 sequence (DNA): TGTGCCAGCAGTTTAGAGTGGGCGGGAGTGGGTAAGGGTGAGCAGTTCTTC. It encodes CASSLEWAGVGKGEQFF.

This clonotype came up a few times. CDR3 region: CASSYSSGRGGEQFF. The DNA of the CDR3 is TGTGCCAGCAGTTACTCAAGCGGGAGGGGTGGTGAGCAGTTCTTC. This chain joins TRBV6-5 and TRBJ2-1; 10 nucleotides match TRBD2. The CDR3 runs 15 residues. J lost 9 bases, V lost 0 bases, and 5 bases had no gene match. CDR1 is MNHEY, CDR2 SVGAGI, per germline.

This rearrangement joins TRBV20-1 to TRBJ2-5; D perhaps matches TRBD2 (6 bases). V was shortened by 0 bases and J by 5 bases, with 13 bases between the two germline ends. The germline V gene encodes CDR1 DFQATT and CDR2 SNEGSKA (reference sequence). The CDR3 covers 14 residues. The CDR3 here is CSARDPGDRETQYF. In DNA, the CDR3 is TGCAGTGCTAGAGATCCGGGGGATCGGGAGACCCAGTACTTC.

The CDR3 DNA sequence: TGTGCCAGCTCACCACAAGTTTCGAGGCAGGGGTCCAGCAATTACACCTTC. Its translation is CASSPQVSRQGSSNYTF. The rearrangement uses TRBV18 and TRBJ1-2, with D possibly matching TRBD1 (6 bases). The germline V gene encodes CDR1 KGHSH and CDR2 LQKENI. CDR3 length equals 17 residues. Between the trimmed V and J ends, which lost 1 base and 11 bases, there was a span of 26 bases. The full variable domain, with the rest looked up from reference TRBV18 and TRBJ1-2, is NAGVMQNPRHLVRRRGQEARLRCSPMKGHSHVYWYRQLPEEGLKFMVYLQKENIIDESGMPKERFSAEFPKEGPSILRIQQVVRGDSAAYFCASSPQVSRQGSSNYTFGSGTRLTVV.

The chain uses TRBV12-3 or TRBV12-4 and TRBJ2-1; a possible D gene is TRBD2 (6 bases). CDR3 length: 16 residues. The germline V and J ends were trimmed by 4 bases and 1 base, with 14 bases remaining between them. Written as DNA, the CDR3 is TGTGCCAGCAGTTCATTAGCGGCCCGATCCTACAATGAGCAGTTCTTC. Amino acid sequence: CASSSLAARSYNEQFF.